This is a list of T cell receptor beta chains from one sample in a study of blood T cell repertoires in COVID-19. The table came from immunoSEQ multiplex PCR; TCRdb's copy has only in-frame clones and leaves some out. The sample holds about 69,000 clones, about nine tenths seen once. Sequencing was performed on peripheral blood. The receptor set was obtained from a man aged 25 to 40 with acute or convalescent COVID-19. CDR3s include the opening cysteine and the closing phenylalanine or tryptophan. The order of the fields is D gene, V gene, J gene, clone size, CDR3 DNA, CDR3 protein. The D gene is left open where the match is weak. Rows may omit the clone size; those that give it use once, few, many or a size class.

TRBD1	TRBV7-2	TRBJ1-3	NA	TGTGCCAGCAGCCCCGGACAGGCCATGGACACCATATATTTT	CASSPGQAMDTIYF
TRBD1	TRBV6-5	TRBJ1-2	NA	TGTGCCAGCAGCCCCAGGGGGTCAGACTATGGCTACACCTTC	CASSPRGSDYGYTF
NA	TRBV18	TRBJ2-1	few	TGTGCCAGCTCAACAAACACCAATGAGCAGTTCTTC	CASSTNTNEQFF
TRBD1	TRBV2	TRBJ1-2	NA	TGTGCCAGCAGTGGCGACACAGGGGGAGATGGCTACACCTTC	CASSGDTGGDGYTF
NA	TRBV30	TRBJ1-1	few	TGTGCGCACACTCGGGTGGAGAACACTGAAGCTTTCTTT	CAHTRVENTEAFF
NA	TRBV11-2	TRBJ1-1	NA	TGTGCCAGCAGCTTAGCCATAGGGGGGGGGCGTACTGAAGCTTTCTTT	CASSLAIGGGRTEAFF
NA	TRBV3-1/TRBV3-2	TRBJ1-2	NA	TGTGCCAGCAGCCGTATAAAGGGGGATGGCTACACCTTC	CASSRIKGDGYTF
NA	TRBV3-1/TRBV3-2	TRBJ2-1	NA	TGTGCCAGCAGCCTCGAGGCCGTCAATGAGCAGTTCTTC	CASSLEAVNEQFF
TRBD2	TRBV6-4	TRBJ2-7	NA	TGTGCCAGCAGTTATCACCCTACTAGCGGGATATTCTACGAGCAGTACTTC	CASSYHPTSGIFYEQYF
NA	TRBV9	TRBJ1-1	NA	TGTGCCAGCAGGGGCCCAAGCGGGGGTGAAGCTTTCTTT	CASRGPSGGEAFF
TRBD1	TRBV7-2	TRBJ1-2	NA	TGTGCCAGCAGCCCCCGGGACAGGGGAGGCTATGGCTACACCTTC	CASSPRDRGGYGYTF
NA	TRBV19	TRBJ1-2	NA	TGTGCCAGTAGTATAACCTTTGGACAGAACTATGGCTACACCTTC	CASSITFGQNYGYTF
NA	TRBV11-2	TRBJ2-2	once	TGTGCCAGCCATGAGGGGAACACCGGGGAGCTGTTTTTT	CASHEGNTGELFF
TRBD1	TRBV5-1	TRBJ1-2	NA	TGCGCCAGCAGCTTGGGGCGAGGGGGCAACTATGGCTACACCTTC	CASSLGRGGNYGYTF
NA	TRBV28	TRBJ1-2	NA	TGTGCCAGCAGTCAGACCGCGGCCGGCTATGGCTACACCTTC	CASSQTAAGYGYTF
NA	TRBV30	TRBJ1-1	NA	TGTGCCACCCGACAGAAGGTACACACTGAAGCTTTCTTT	CATRQKVHTEAFF
TRBD1	TRBV7-9	TRBJ2-1	NA	TGTGCCAGCAGCCGAGGACAGGGGTTGAATGAGCAGTTCTTC	CASSRGQGLNEQFF
TRBD1	TRBV7-8	TRBJ2-5	NA	TGTGCCAGCAGCTCGGCCGGGACAGGGGTGCGAGGGGGAGAGACCCAGTACTTC	CASSSAGTGVRGGETQYF
TRBD2	TRBV9	TRBJ2-2	once	TGTGCCAGCAGTAGGACTAGCGGGACGAACACCGGGGAGCTGTTTTTT	CASSRTSGTNTGELFF
NA	TRBV5-1	TRBJ1-2	NA	TGCGCCAGCAGCTTAGACGCAGGGGCTAACTATGGCTACACCTTC	CASSLDAGANYGYTF
NA	TRBV18	TRBJ1-4	NA	TGTGCCAGCTCACTACGACAGGCCTCTAATGAAAAACTGTTTTTT	CASSLRQASNEKLFF
NA	TRBV2	TRBJ1-6	NA	TGTGCCAGCAGTGAACGGGGGAACAATTTTTCACCCCTCCACTTT	CASSERGNNFSPLHF
NA	TRBV9	TRBJ1-6	NA	TGTGCCAGCAGCCCTGGCGTGGCAGGGGATTCACCCCTCCACTTT	CASSPGVAGDSPLHF
NA	TRBV4-3	TRBJ1-1	NA	TGCGCCAGCAGCCAAGATATGCGGGGGGGCACTGAAGCTTTCTTT	CASSQDMRGGTEAFF